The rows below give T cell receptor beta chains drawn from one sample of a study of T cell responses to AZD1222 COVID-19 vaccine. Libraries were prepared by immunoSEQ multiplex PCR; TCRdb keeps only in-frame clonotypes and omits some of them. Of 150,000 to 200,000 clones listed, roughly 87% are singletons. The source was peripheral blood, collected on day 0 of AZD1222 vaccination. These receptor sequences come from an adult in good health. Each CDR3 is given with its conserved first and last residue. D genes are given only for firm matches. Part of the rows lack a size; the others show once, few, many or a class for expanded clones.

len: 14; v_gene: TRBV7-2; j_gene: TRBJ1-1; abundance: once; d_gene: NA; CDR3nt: TGTGCCAGCAGCTTGGACAGCACCAACACTGAAGCTTTCTTT; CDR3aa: CASSLDSTNTEAFF
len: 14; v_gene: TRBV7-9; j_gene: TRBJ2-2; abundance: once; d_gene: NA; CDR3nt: TGTGCCAGCAGCCTGTCACTAGATGCCGGGGAGCTGTTTTTT; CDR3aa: CASSLSLDAGELFF
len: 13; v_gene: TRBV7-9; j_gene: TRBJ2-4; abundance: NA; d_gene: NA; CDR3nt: TGTGCCAGCAGCTTAGAAGCCAAAAACATTCAGTACTTC; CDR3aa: CASSLEAKNIQYF
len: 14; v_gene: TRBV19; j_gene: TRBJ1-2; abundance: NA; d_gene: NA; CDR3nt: TGTGCCAGTAGTATAGATGGGGTGTCAGGGGGCTACACCTTC; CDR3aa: CASSIDGVSGGYTF
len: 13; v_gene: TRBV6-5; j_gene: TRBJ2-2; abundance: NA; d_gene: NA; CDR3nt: TGTGCCAGCAGTCCATTTCAGCTCGGGGAGCTGTTTTTT; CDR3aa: CASSPFQLGELFF
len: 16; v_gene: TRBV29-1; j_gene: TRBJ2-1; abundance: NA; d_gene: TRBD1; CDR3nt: TGCAGCGCCCATGCCCCGGGACAGGGGACCTACAATGAGCAGTTCTTC; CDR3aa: CSAHAPGQGTYNEQFF
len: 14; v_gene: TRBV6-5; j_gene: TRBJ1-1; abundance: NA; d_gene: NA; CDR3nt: TGTGCCAGCACGGGAGCGAGTATGAACACTGAAGCTTTCTTT; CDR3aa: CASTGASMNTEAFF
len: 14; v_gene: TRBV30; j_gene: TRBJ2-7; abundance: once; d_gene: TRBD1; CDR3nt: TGTGCCTGGAGTGTAACAGGGGGCGGATACGAGCAGTACTTC; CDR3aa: CAWSVTGGGYEQYF
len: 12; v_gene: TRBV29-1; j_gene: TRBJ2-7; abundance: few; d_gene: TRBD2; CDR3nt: TGCAGCGTTTTAACTAGCGGGACCAAGCAGTACTTC; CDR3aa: CSVLTSGTKQYF
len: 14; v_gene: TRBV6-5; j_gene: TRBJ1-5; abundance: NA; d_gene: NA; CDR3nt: TGTGCCAGCAGCCCATTACAGGGCCATCAGCCCCAGCATTTT; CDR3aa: CASSPLQGHQPQHF
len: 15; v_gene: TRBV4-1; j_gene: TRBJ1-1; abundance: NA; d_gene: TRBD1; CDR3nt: TGCGCCAGCAGCCTCGAAAGGACAGGAACTCTCGGAGCTTTCTTT; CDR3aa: CASSLERTGTLGAFF
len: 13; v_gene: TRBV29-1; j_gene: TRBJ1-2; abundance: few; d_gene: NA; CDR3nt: TGCAGCGTTGAAGGATCTTGGGGCAGCGGCTACACCTTC; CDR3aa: CSVEGSWGSGYTF
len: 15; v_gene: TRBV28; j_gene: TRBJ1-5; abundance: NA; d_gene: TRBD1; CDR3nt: TGTGCCAGCAGGTTTTCAGGGGGAGGCAATCAGCCCCAGCATTTT; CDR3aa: CASRFSGGGNQPQHF
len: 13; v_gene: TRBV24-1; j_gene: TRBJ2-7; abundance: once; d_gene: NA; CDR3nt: TGTGCCCCTCAGGGATCCCCCCTCTACGAGCAGTACTTC; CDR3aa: CAPQGSPLYEQYF
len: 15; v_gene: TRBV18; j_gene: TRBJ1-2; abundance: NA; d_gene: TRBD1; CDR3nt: TGTGCCAGCTCACCCTTGGCAGGGGGCGCAGATGGCTACACCTTC; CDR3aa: CASSPLAGGADGYTF
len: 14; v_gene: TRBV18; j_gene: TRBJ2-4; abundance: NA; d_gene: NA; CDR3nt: TGTGCCAGCTCGCGTGACAGGGCCAAAAACATTCAGTACTTC; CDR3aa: CASSRDRAKNIQYF
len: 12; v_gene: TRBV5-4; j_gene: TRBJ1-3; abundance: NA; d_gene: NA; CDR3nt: TGTGCCAGCAGCTTGGATCAAAACACCATATATTTT; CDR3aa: CASSLDQNTIYF
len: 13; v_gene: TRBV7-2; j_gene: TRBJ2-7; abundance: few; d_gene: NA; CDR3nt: TGTGCCAGCAGCTTAGCGGACGCTTACGAGCAGTACTTC; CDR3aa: CASSLADAYEQYF
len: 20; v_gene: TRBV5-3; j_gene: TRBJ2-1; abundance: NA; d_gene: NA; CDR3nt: TGTGCCAGAAGCTTGGCCGAGGCCGCCTGGGTGTTAAGCTCCTACAATGAGCAGTTCTTC; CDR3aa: CARSLAEAAWVLSSYNEQFF
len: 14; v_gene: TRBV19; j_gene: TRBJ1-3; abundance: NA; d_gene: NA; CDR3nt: TGTGCCAGTAGTACAGGAGGATCTGGAAACACCATATATTTT; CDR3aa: CASSTGGSGNTIYF
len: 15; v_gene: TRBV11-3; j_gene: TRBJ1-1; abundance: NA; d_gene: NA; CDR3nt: TGTGCCAGCAGCTTAACCGGGACGTCGAACACTGAAGCTTTCTTT; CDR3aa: CASSLTGTSNTEAFF
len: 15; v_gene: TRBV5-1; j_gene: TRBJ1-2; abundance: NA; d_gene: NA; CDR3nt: TGCGCCAGCAGCCTGGGGACGGCCAATAACTATGGCTACACCTTC; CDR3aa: CASSLGTANNYGYTF
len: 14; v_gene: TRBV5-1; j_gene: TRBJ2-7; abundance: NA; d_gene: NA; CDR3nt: TGCGCCAGCAGCTTGGCGGGGAGCTCCTACGAGCAGTACTTC; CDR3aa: CASSLAGSSYEQYF